The T cell receptor beta chain described here comes from a study of early stage breast cancer tumors. Whole-study context: About 80% of the 16 invasive tumors were ER+, PR+ and HER2-. Under 10 ER+/PR+/HER2- tumors were invasive ductal; a few were invasive lobular. Points from the study as a whole: Most shared enriched TCRB sequences were commonly generated ones. Tumor and normal breast were distinguished via blood comparison in about 85% of the 16 patients.

CDR3 length equals 16 residues. In germline, CDR1 is PRHDT, CDR2 FYEKMQ (reference sequence). The V and J ends lost 5 bases and 6 bases, in that order; junction bases with no gene match: 11. Clones were sequenced by immunoSEQ multiplex PCR, and TCRdb holds only the in-frame ones, with some missing. The table has tens of thousands of clones, about 90% seen once. A remark on this clone: Its antigen is not known.

The sample comprised blood. This rearrangement joins TRBV13 to TRBJ2-3; the match to TRBD2 covers 10 bases. The TCR comes from a person aged 70 to 79 with breast cancer. CDR3 region: CASSTIAGGPWDTQYF. In DNA, the CDR3 is TGTGCCAGCAGCACAATAGCGGGAGGCCCCTGGGATACGCAGTATTTT.